This T cell receptor (beta chain) was captured in a study of T cells expressing NK-cell markers. Study-level findings and limits: About six donors carried dominant NKG2C+ clonotypes that made up 1.0-7.0% of their CD8+ T cells. Whether expanded NKG2C+ T cell clones recognized HCMV stayed uncertain.

Germline V CDR1 and CDR2: MNHEY, SVGEGT. The CDR3 is 15 amino acids. TCRdb re-called the 5' RACE reads; every CDR3 protein appears as one record, without DNA. The data show hundreds of thousands of distinct CDR3 sequences, and the top ten clones hold 4% to 5%. On this clonotype: The antigen remains undetermined.

Sequencing was carried out using blood T cells: a sorted CD56 or NKG2C T cell subset, CD4+ or CD8+ T cells, or bulk PBMC T cells (not recorded which). The sequence came from a woman aged 18-70 years in good health. The chain has TRBV6-2 or TRBV6-3 and TRBJ1-5; TCRdb returns TRBD1, unconfirmable since there is no DNA. CDR3 loop: CASKVTGGVSQPQHF.